The 11 T cell receptor beta chains below come from one sample, sequenced in a study of blood T cell repertoires in COVID-19. Data came from immunoSEQ multiplex PCR; TCRdb stores just in-frame clones and leaves some out. The data contain 180,000 or so clones, about 83% of them singletons. Input material: peripheral blood. The receptors stem from a person aged 65-85 years with COVID-19, enrolled during active disease.

This clone was seen more than once but under ten times. The J gene is TRBJ2-7, the V gene TRBV4-1; 8 bases align to TRBD1. The CDR3 totals 14 residues. Unmatched junction bases numbered 4, after V lost 4 bases and J lost 2 bases. Germline CDR1 MGHRA, CDR2 YSYEKL. In DNA form, the CDR3 reads TGCGCCAGCAGCCTGGACAGGGAAACCTACGAGCAGTACTTC. Amino acid sequence: CASSLDRETYEQYF.

The rearrangement joins TRBV5-4 to TRBJ1-5; D gene ambiguous. Trimming shortened V by 0 bases and J by 6 bases, and 7 bases separated the two germline ends. Germline V gives CDR1 SGHNT, CDR2 YYREEE (reference sequence). This CDR3 spans 13 amino acids. The CDR3 spells CASSLADLQPQHF. The CDR3 nucleotides are TGTGCCAGCAGCTTGGCAGATCTTCAGCCCCAGCATTTT.

The chain combines TRBV6-2 or TRBV6-3 with TRBJ2-3; a possible D gene is TRBD1 (6 bases). The CDR3 extends over 17 amino acids. The germline V gene has CDR1 MNHEY and CDR2 SVGEGT. Trimming removed 6 bases at V and 2 bases at J, with 21 bases between. DNA of the CDR3: TGTGCCAGCAGCCCGTCGGTTCGGACAGATGTCACAGATACGCAGTATTTT. It is translated as CASSPSVRTDVTDTQYF.

The V gene is TRBV9, the J gene TRBJ2-1; the match to TRBD2 covers 11 bases. Germline V gene data show CDR1 as SGDLS and CDR2 as YYNGEE. The CDR3 contains 15 residues. V dropped 3 bases and J dropped 7; count of bases not matched to a gene: 6. CDR3 sequence (DNA): TGTGCCAGCAGCGGCATAGCGGGGGGGTTAAATGAGCAGTTCTTC. The encoded protein is CASSGIAGGLNEQFF.

The sample holds a few counts of this clone. The V and J genes are TRBV3-1 (or the pseudogene TRBV3-2) and TRBJ1-2, with 7 bases lining up with TRBD1. CDR3 length: 13 amino acids. Germline V gene lookup returns CDR1 LGHDT and CDR2 YNNKEL (reference sequence). V gave up 4 bases and J gave up 2 bases; unmatched junction bases: 1. The CDR3 region is CASSPQGNYGYTF. The CDR3, as DNA: TGTGCCAGCAGCCCACAGGGGAACTATGGCTACACCTTC.

The J gene is TRBJ1-5, the V gene TRBV19; D is unresolved. V lost 5 bases to trimming and J lost 10 bases, with 21 bases between them. CDR1 and CDR2 from the germline V gene are LNHDA and SQIVND (reference sequence). This CDR3 contains 15 residues. Here the CDR3 DNA reads TGTGCCAGTAGTGCACGAACGGGGTTCTCCGGCCCCCAGCATTTT. Protein: CASSARTGFSGPQHF. The full variable domain, its missing parts supplied by reference TRBV19 and TRBJ1-5, is DGGITQSPKYLFRKEGQNVTLSCEQNLNHDAMYWYRQDPGQGLRLIYYSQIVNDFQKGDIAEGYSVSREKKESFPLTVTSAQKNPTAFYLCASSARTGFSGPQHFGDGTRLSIL.

The rearrangement uses TRBV10-1 and TRBJ1-4, with 9 bases that match TRBD1. The germline gives CDR1 WNHNN, CDR2 SYGVQD (reference sequence). The CDR3 runs to 18 residues. V trimming: 6 bases; J trimming: 0 bases; junction bases outside the gene matches: 11. CDR3 in amino acids: CASRDYRDRVSTNEKLFF. The CDR3 DNA is TGCGCCAGCAGGGATTACCGGGACAGGGTTTCAACTAATGAAAAACTGTTTTTT.

The chain has TRBV14 and TRBJ2-7, with D perhaps matching TRBD1 (5 bases). The germline V and J ends were trimmed by 4 bases and 2 bases, with 9 bases remaining between them. This CDR3 is 13 amino acids long. Germline V gives CDR1 SGHDN, CDR2 FVKESK. CDR3 in DNA: TGTGCCAGCAGCCCAGGGCTTACCTACGAGCAGTACTTC. It codes for CASSPGLTYEQYF.

The chain has TRBV7-2 and TRBJ2-2; 11 bases map to TRBD2. The junction had 6 bases not matched to a gene; V was cut back by 7 bases and J by 5 bases. This CDR3 has 15 amino acids. Looked up from germline, CDR1 is SGHTA and CDR2 is FQGNSA. CDR3 nucleotide sequence: TGTGCCAGCAACCAACGACTAGCGGGGACCGGGGAGCTGTTTTTT. It yields the protein CASNQRLAGTGELFF.

The genes are TRBV6-2 or TRBV6-3 and TRBJ1-2; D is uncertain. There are 15 residues in the CDR3. Germline values: CDR1 MNHEY, CDR2 SVGEGT. Deletions cut 0 bases from V and 3 bases from J, with 11 bases between. The CDR3 is CASSYSSSAHYGYTF. Written as DNA, the CDR3 is TGTGCCAGCAGTTACTCGAGTTCCGCGCACTATGGCTACACCTTC.

This CDR3 is CASSQSGGQMNEQFF. DNA of the CDR3: TGTGCCAGCAGCCAGAGCGGGGGGCAGATGAATGAGCAGTTCTTC. This sequence joins TRBV7-3 and TRBJ2-1; TRBD2 matches at 9 bases. With V trimmed by 5 bases and J by 7 bases, 9 bases remained unmatched. The V gene's germline CDR1 is SGHTA and CDR2 FQGTGA. The CDR3 has 15 amino acids.